This T cell receptor beta chain originates from a study of T cells in Graves' hyperthyroidism and ophthalmopathy. Study-wide context: Peripheral blood samples were taken at initial diagnosis, prior to any treatment. Whole-study findings and limits: In blood, most of the thyroid clonotypes expanded above 0.001 were also present. Ophthalmopathy and stable hyperthyroidism were separated by a 13 V-J model.

Per the germline V gene, CDR1 is DFQATT and CDR2 is SNEGSKA (reference sequence). The CDR3 is 14 residues long. V lost 3 bases and J 0 bases, leaving 9 bases between the germline ends. From approximately 9.3 ml of fresh peripheral blood, PBMCs were isolated. Regions amplified from RNA transcripts were the TCR beta CDR3 regions. A first-round RT-PCR of the TCR CDR3 used the HTBI primer set. One entry per CDR3 protein results from TCRdb running MiXCR on the multiplex PCR reads. The sample comprises 700,000 or so distinct CDR3 sequences, roughly 15% of which are singletons, and over 7.5% rests with the top ten. About this clonotype itself: The antigen is undetermined.

Sample: blood. The TCR was taken from a man in his late teens or twenties with Graves' hyperthyroidism. The chain links TRBV20-1 to TRBJ1-5; D is uncertain. This CDR3 reads CSARVGNSNQPQHF. The CDR3 region has the DNA TGCAGTGCTAGGGTAGGGAATAGCAATCAGCCCCAGCATTTT.